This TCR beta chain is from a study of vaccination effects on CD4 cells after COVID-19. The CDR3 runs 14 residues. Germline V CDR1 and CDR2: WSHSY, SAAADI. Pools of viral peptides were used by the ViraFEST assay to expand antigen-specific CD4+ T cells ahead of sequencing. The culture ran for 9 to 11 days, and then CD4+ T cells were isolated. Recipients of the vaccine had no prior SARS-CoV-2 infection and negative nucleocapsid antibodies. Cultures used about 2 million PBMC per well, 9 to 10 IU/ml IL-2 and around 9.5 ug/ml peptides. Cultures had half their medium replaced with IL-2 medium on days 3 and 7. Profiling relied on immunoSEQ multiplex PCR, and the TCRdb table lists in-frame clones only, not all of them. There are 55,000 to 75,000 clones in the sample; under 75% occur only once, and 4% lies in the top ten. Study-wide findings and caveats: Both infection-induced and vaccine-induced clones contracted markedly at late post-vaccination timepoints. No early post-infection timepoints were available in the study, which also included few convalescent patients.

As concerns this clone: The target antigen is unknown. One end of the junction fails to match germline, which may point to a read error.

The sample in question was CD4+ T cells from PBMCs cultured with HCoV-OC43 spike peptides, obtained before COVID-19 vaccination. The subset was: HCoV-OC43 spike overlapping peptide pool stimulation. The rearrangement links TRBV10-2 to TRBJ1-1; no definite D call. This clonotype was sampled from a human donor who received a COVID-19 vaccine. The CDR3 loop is CAISTAAFYTEAFF. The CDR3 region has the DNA TGCGCCATCAGTACAGCCGCCTTTTACACTGAAGCTTTCTTT.